This T cell receptor beta chain was captured in a study of vaccination effects on CD4 cells after COVID-19 (dated by TCRdb to 2022 to 2024). A note on the overall study: The ViraFEST assay stimulated PBMC with viral peptide pools and then used TCR sequencing to identify antigen-specific CD4+ T cell clonotypes by expansion. Participants received two doses of either the BNT162b2 or the mRNA-1273 mRNA SARS-CoV-2 vaccine. Each well held two million PBMC cultured in IMDM containing approximately 5% human AB serum, roughly 9.9 IU/ml IL-2 and gentamicin, along with around 9.4 ug/ml peptides. The study compared SARS-CoV-2 spike-specific CD4+ TCR repertoires before and after mRNA vaccination in COVID-19 convalescent patients and infection-naive vaccine recipients. The full study included roughly 10 COVID-19 convalescent patients and a few SARS-CoV-2-naive healthy vaccine recipients. The Oncomine TCR Beta short-read assay on an Illumina iSeq 100 was used to sequence cultures from other donors in the study. Points the paper makes about the study in general: The study was limited by a small number of convalescent patients and lacked early post-infection timepoints. Marked clonal contraction was observed in both infection-induced and vaccine-induced clones at late post-vaccination timepoints, consistent with waning T cell responses. In healthy vaccine recipients, vaccine-induced clones were almost all SARS-CoV-2 mono-reactive, with only 1 of 255 cross-reactive with common cold coronaviruses.

After around ten days of culture, CD4+ T cells were isolated with the EasySep CD4+ T cell isolation kit. Negative nucleocapsid antibody results before and after vaccination confirmed that the healthy vaccine recipients had no prior SARS-CoV-2 infection. On days 3 and 7, half of the culture medium was replaced with fresh IL-2-containing medium. Unless noted otherwise, every peptide stimulation condition was grown in triplicate wells. Using Ficoll-Paque Plus gradient centrifugation, PBMC were separated from whole blood and then either used fresh or cryopreserved at -140C. Genomic DNA was extracted from cultured CD4+ T cells with the QIAamp micro DNA kit. The library was prepared using the immunoSEQ multiplex PCR assay. DNA from the cultured, isolated CD4+ T cells was subjected to TCR beta CDR3 sequencing. The paper's processing steps were these. The analysis removed non-productive TCR sequences, trimmed reads to the CDR3 region, and retained only CDR3s that were 7 or more amino acids long. Antigen-specific clonotypes were identified with the MANAFEST web app by comparing expansion in peptide wells against reference cultures. To count as positive, a clone had to show expansion at FDR<0.05 compared with the reference and with all other wells, an odds ratio above 5, and a frequency above 0.1% in two replicate wells. A clonotype was called cross-reactive if it was significantly expanded both in SARS-CoV-2 spike wells and in at least one common cold coronavirus spike condition. CDR3 similarity was assessed by Levenshtein distance using the stringdist R package, and unrooted trees were constructed with ape in R 3.6.1. In TCRdb, the immuneACCESS table is reduced to in-frame sequences with V and J assigned. These tables do not hold every clone; where another copy was compared, an unresolved V gene accounts for under half, and the others remain unexplained. Clone size and the V and J calls come from that table; the DNA yielded D and trimming. The sample yields 45,000 to 75,000 clones; roughly 80% were counted once. The ten largest clones capture roughly 3% of the sample.

This clone was detected only a few times. No antigen is known for it. No base quality information exists; no much larger clone differs at one position. The germline V gene sets CDR1 to SGDLS and CDR2 to YYNGEE. Trimming leaves V shorter by 0 bases and J shorter by 0 bases, with the junction holding 0 bases beyond the gene matches. Measured from the cysteine to the phenylalanine, the CDR3 is 16 residues long. Kept here is only the CDR3 DNA, which spans 48 bases and is read in frame from base 1. In this chain, TRBV9 is recombined with TRBJ1-6; a stretch of 7 junction bases matches TRBD1. The sequencing used CD4+ T cells from PBMCs cultured without peptide, collected before COVID-19 vaccination. The sequence came from a human donor who received a COVID-19 vaccine. Read as DNA, the sequence is TGTGCCAGCAGCGTAGGGGACAGCTCCTATAATTCACCCCTCCACTTT. This translates into CASSVGDSSYNSPLHF.